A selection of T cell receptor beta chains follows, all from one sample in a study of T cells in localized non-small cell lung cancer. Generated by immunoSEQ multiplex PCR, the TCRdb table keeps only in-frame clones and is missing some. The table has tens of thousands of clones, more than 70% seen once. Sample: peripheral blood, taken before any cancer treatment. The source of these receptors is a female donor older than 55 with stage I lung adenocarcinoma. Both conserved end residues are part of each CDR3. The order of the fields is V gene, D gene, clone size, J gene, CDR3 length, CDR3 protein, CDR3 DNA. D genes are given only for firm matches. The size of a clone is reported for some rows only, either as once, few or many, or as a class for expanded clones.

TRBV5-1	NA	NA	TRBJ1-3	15	CASSLEGNSGNTIYF	TGCGCCAGCAGCTTGGAAGGGAACTCTGGAAACACCATATATTTT
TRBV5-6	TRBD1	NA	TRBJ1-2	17	CASSSDRAQQVYYGYTF	TGTGCCAGCAGCTCTGACAGGGCCCAACAAGTTTACTATGGCTACACCTTC
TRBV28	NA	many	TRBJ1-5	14	CASSLGLDNQPQHF	TGTGCCAGCAGTTTGGGTCTGGACAATCAGCCCCAGCATTTT
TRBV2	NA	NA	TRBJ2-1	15	CASRGTISAYNEQFF	TGTGCCAGCAGGGGGACAATTTCGGCCTACAATGAGCAGTTCTTC
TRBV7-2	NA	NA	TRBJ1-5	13	CASSSDRYQPQHF	TGTGCCAGCAGCTCAGACAGATATCAGCCCCAGCATTTT
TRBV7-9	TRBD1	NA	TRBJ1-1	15	CASSLAGTENTEAFF	TGTGCCAGCAGCCTAGCAGGGACAGAGAACACTGAAGCTTTCTTT
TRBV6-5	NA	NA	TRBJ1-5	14	CASSPGRGNQPQHF	TGTGCCAGCAGCCCAGGGAGGGGCAATCAGCCCCAGCATTTT
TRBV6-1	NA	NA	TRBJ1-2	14	CASSASKSFYGYTF	TGTGCCAGCAGTGCCAGCAAGAGTTTCTATGGCTACACCTTC
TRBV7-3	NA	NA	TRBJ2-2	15	CASRLERANTGELFF	TGTGCCAGCAGACTGGAGCGGGCGAACACCGGGGAGCTGTTTTTT
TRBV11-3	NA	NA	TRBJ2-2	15	CASSLSLANTGELFF	TGTGCCAGCAGCTTAAGTCTAGCGAACACCGGGGAGCTGTTTTTT
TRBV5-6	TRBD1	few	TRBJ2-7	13	CASSSRTGPRQYF	TGTGCCAGCAGCAGCAGGACAGGCCCTCGGCAGTACTTC
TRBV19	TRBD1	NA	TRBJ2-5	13	CASSMDRGETQYF	TGTGCCAGTAGTATGGACAGGGGGGAGACCCAGTACTTC
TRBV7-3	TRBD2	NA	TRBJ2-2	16	CASSPIAGANTGELFF	TGTGCCAGCAGCCCGATAGCGGGAGCGAACACCGGGGAGCTGTTTTTT
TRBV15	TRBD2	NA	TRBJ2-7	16	CATSPPGLAGVREQYF	TGTGCCACCAGCCCTCCGGGACTAGCGGGAGTGAGGGAGCAGTACTTC
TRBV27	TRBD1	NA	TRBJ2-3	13	CASSFPDRGAQYF	TGTGCCAGCAGTTTCCCCGACAGGGGGGCGCAGTATTTT
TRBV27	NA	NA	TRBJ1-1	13	CASSPRGWTEAFF	TGTGCCAGCAGTCCCAGGGGTTGGACTGAAGCTTTCTTT
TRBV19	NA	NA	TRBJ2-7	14	CASSIGPGTYEQYF	TGTGCCAGTAGTATAGGCCCTGGGACCTACGAGCAGTACTTC
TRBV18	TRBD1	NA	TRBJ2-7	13	CASSPGTAYEQYF	TGTGCCAGCTCCCCCGGGACAGCCTACGAGCAGTACTTC
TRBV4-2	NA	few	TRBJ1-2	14	CASSQVKASDGYTF	TGTGCCAGCAGCCAAGTAAAGGCTAGTGATGGCTACACCTTC
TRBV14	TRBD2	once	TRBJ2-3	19	CASSQGYSLGLAVPDTQYF	TGTGCCAGCAGCCAAGGCTACTCATTAGGACTAGCGGTCCCAGATACGCAGTATTTT
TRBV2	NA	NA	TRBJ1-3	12	CASSEQGSTIYF	TGTGCCAGCAGCGAACAGGGAAGCACCATATATTTT
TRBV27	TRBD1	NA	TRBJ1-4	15	CASSPTGTGNEKLFF	TGTGCCAGCAGCCCGACCGGGACAGGGAATGAAAAACTGTTTTTT
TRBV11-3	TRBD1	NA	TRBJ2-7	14	CASSNRDRPYEQYF	TGTGCCAGCAGCAACCGGGACAGGCCCTACGAGCAGTACTTC
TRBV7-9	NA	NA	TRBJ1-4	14	CASSFGTTNEKLFF	TGTGCCAGCAGCTTTGGAACAACTAATGAAAAACTGTTTTTT
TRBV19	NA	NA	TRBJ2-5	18	CASSIRPRGAGYQETQYF	TGTGCCAGTAGTATAAGGCCCCGCGGGGCGGGGTACCAAGAGACCCAGTACTTC
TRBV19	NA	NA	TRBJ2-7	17	CASSSRPRDGRGYEQYF	TGTGCCAGTAGTTCGCGTCCCCGGGACGGACGCGGGTACGAGCAGTACTTC
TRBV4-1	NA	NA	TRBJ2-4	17	CASSQVGVSGAKNIQYF	TGCGCCAGCAGCCAGGTGGGAGTCAGCGGCGCCAAAAACATTCAGTACTTC
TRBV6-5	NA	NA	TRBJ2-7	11	CASESGNEQYF	TGTGCCAGCGAGTCCGGGAACGAGCAGTACTTC
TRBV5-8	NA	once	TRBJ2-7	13	CASLGGTYYEQYF	TGTGCCAGCCTAGGCGGCACGTACTACGAGCAGTACTTC
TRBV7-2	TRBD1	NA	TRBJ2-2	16	CASRQTGASNTGELFF	TGTGCCAGCAGGCAAACAGGGGCATCGAACACCGGGGAGCTGTTTTTT
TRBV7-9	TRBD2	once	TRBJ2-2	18	CASSPKRGGGTYTGELFF	TGTGCCAGCAGCCCGAAGAGGGGCGGGGGGACATACACCGGGGAGCTGTTTTTT
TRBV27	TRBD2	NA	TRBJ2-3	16	CASSLVAGAYTDTQYF	TGTGCCAGCAGTTTGGTAGCGGGGGCCTACACAGATACGCAGTATTTT
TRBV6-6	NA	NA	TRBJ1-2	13	CASRTARNYGYTF	TGTGCCTCCCGGACAGCACGTAACTATGGCTACACCTTC
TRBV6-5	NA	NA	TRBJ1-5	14	CASSRDRLNQPQHF	TGTGCCAGCAGCCGCGACAGGTTAAATCAGCCCCAGCATTTT
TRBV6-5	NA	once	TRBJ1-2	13	CASSYRTDYGYTF	TGTGCCAGCAGTTACAGAACAGACTATGGCTACACCTTC
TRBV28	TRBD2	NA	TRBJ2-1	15	CASNNRLAGANEQFF	TGTGCCAGCAACAACCGGCTAGCGGGAGCCAATGAGCAGTTCTTC
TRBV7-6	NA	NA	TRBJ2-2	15	CASSSGITNTGELFF	TGTGCCAGCAGCTCGGGGATCACGAACACCGGGGAGCTGTTTTTT
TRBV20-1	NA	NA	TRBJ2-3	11	CSARFPDTQYF	TGCAGTGCTAGATTTCCGGATACGCAGTATTTT
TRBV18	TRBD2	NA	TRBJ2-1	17	CASSPTPVAGSYNEQFF	TGTGCCAGCTCACCTACCCCGGTAGCGGGGTCCTACAATGAGCAGTTCTTC
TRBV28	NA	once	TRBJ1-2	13	CASSSPGRSGYTF	TGTGCCAGCAGTTCTCCAGGGAGATCTGGCTACACCTTC
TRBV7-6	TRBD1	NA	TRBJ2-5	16	CASSPDVGDRAETQYF	TGTGCCAGCAGCCCTGATGTGGGGGACAGGGCCGAGACCCAGTACTTC
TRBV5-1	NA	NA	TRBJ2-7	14	CASSPGDLSYEQYF	TGCGCCAGCAGCCCCGGGGACCTCTCCTACGAGCAGTACTTC
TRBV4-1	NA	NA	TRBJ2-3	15	CASTSSIASTDTQYF	TGCGCCAGCACTTCCTCAATTGCTAGCACAGATACGCAGTATTTT
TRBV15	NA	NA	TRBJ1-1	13	CATSRSQDTEAFF	TGTGCCACCAGCAGATCCCAGGACACTGAAGCTTTCTTT
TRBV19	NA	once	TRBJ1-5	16	CASSIFRDVSNQPQHF	TGTGCCAGTAGTATTTTTCGAGACGTTAGCAATCAGCCCCAGCATTTT
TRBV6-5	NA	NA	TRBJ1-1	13	CASRTAMNTEAFF	TGTGCCAGCAGGACAGCAATGAACACTGAAGCTTTCTTT
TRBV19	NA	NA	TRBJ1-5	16	CASSRPDGRFNQPQHF	TGTGCCAGTAGTCGGCCGGACGGCAGATTCAATCAGCCCCAGCATTTT
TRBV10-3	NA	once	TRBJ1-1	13	CAISELGNTEAFF	TGTGCCATCAGTGAGTTAGGGAACACTGAAGCTTTCTTT
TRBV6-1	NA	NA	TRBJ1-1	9	CASGNEAFF	TGTGCCAGCGGAAATGAAGCTTTCTTT
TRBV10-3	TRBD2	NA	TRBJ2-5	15	CAISVLLAGQETQYF	TGTGCCATCAGCGTACTTCTAGCGGGCCAAGAGACCCAGTACTTC
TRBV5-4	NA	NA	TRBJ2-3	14	CASSLGPHSDTQYF	TGTGCCAGCAGCTTGGGTCCCCACAGTGATACGCAGTATTTT
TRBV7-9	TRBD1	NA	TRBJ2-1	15	CASSLAGTGLNEQFF	TGTGCCAGCAGCCTCGCCGGGACAGGGCTCAATGAGCAGTTCTTC
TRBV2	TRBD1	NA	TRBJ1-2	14	CASWDGQGFYGYTF	TGTGCCAGCTGGGATGGACAGGGATTTTATGGCTACACCTTC
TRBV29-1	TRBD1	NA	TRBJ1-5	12	CSVGTGNQPQHF	TGCAGCGTGGGGACAGGGAATCAGCCCCAGCATTTT